The clone carrying this TCR beta chain has only a few counts. The sample originates from a study of T-cell memory formation after mild COVID-19. TCRdb processed the 5' RACE reads anew with MiXCR; each CDR3 protein has one entry. Here the sample spans about 390,000 distinct CDR3 sequences, 15% to 20% being singletons. This TCR was recovered from a man in his late teens or twenties who had mild COVID-19 (a few samples of this study predate the infection). Cell type and time point are not known. The specimen was PBMCs or a T cell subset sorted from them (not recorded which).

The CDR3: CSARYGGGRTEAFF. The CDR3 DNA reads TGCAGTGCTAGATATGGGGGAGGGAGAACTGAAGCTTTCTTT. The chain uses TRBV20-1 and TRBJ1-1, with D tentatively TRBD1 (5 bases). This CDR3 has 14 residues. V dropped 2 bases and J dropped 5 bases, with 15 bases sitting between them. Germline V lookup: CDR1 DFQATT, CDR2 SNEGSKA (reference sequence).